What follows are 6 T cell receptor beta chains derived from one specimen sequenced in a study of vaccination and CD4 T cells after COVID-19. Antigen specificity for these receptors is unknown. The Oncomine TCR Beta short-read assay generated sequence data from the DNA of cultured CD4+ T cells. From the PCR reads, TCRdb called clonotypes with MiXCR, one entry per CDR3 protein. This sample has fewer than 11,000 distinct CDR3 sequences, with less than 75% found just once. Treatment of the sample: roughly ten-day PBMC culture with coronavirus spike peptide pools or control peptides (ViraFEST assay). The sequenced sample was CD4+ T cells from blood, cultured in vitro. Receptors were obtained from a human donor who had recovered from COVID-19.

The rearrangement joins TRBV18 to TRBJ1-2; D is ambiguous. Germline assignment: CDR1 KGHSH and CDR2 LQKENI. The V end was cut by 6 bases, the J end by 0 bases, with 8 bases between. This CDR3 contains 13 residues. CDR3 sequence reads: CASSEAANYGYTF. CDR3 nucleotide sequence: TGTGCCAGCTCTGAAGCAGCTAACTATGGCTACACCTTC. Filled out from reference TRBV18 and TRBJ1-2, the complete variable domain reads NAGVMQNPRHLVRRRGQEARLRCSPMKGHSHVYWYRQLPEEGLKFMVYLQKENIIDESGMPKERFSAEFPKEGPSILRIQQVVRGDSAAYFCASSEAANYGYTFGSGTRLTVV.

CDR3 sequence (DNA): TGTGCCAGCATAGCCTTACACAACACTGAAGCTTTCTTT. It yields the protein CASIALHNTEAFF. The V and J genes are TRBV12-3 or TRBV12-4 and TRBJ1-1; D is unclear. The CDR3 sequence is 13 residues long. V dropped 7 bases and J dropped 2 bases, with 11 bases sitting between them.

The V call is TRBV25-1, the J call TRBJ1-2; 7 positions match TRBD1. Germline V gene sequence: CDR1 MGHDK, CDR2 SYGVNS. J was trimmed by 2 bases and V by 1 base; bases with no gene match: 4. The length of the CDR3 is 15 residues. The CDR3 DNA follows: TGTGCCAGCAGTGAATCAGGGGGGTGGAACTATGGCTACACCTTC. It codes for CASSESGGWNYGYTF.

The gene calls are TRBV7-2 and TRBJ1-4; D unresolved. CDR3 length: 12 residues. V lost 1 base and J lost 10, with 7 bases in between. Germline V lookup: CDR1 SGHTA, CDR2 FQGNSA. The CDR3 is CASSLGNRKLFF. The CDR3 DNA reads as TGTGCCAGCAGCTTAGGGAACAGAAAACTGTTTTTT.

This chain uses TRBV30 with TRBJ1-1; possible D gene TRBD1, 6 bases. CDR3 length: 13 residues. Looked up from germline, CDR1 is GTSNPN and CDR2 is SVGIG (reference sequence). The ends were cut back, 4 bases at V and 4 bases at J, with 13 bases in the middle. CDR3: CAWNGGGRTEAFF. The CDR3 region has the DNA TGTGCCTGGAATGGGGGGGGGCGCACTGAAGCTTTCTTT.

The rearrangement links TRBV6-1 to TRBJ1-2; D is unresolved. This CDR3 contains 14 residues. Germline lookup yields CDR1 MNHNS and CDR2 SASEGT. V lost 7 bases, J lost 4 bases, and 16 bases lay in between. The chain's CDR3 is CASTDGVARYGYTF. Here the CDR3 DNA reads TGTGCCAGCACCGACGGCGTTGCCCGCTATGGCTACACCTTC.